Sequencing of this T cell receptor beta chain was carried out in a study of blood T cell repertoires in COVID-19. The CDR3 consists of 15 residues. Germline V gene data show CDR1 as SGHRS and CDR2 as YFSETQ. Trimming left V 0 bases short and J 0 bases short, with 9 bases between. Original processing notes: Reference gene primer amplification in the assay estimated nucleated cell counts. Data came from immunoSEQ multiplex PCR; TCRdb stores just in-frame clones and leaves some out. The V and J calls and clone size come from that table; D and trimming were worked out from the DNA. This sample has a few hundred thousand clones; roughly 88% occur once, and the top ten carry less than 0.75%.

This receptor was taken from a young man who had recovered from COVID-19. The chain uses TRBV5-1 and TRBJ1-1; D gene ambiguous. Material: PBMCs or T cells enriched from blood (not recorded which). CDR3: CASSLGVGLNTEAFF. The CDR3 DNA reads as TGCGCCAGCAGCTTGGGAGTGGGCCTGAACACTGAAGCTTTCTTT.